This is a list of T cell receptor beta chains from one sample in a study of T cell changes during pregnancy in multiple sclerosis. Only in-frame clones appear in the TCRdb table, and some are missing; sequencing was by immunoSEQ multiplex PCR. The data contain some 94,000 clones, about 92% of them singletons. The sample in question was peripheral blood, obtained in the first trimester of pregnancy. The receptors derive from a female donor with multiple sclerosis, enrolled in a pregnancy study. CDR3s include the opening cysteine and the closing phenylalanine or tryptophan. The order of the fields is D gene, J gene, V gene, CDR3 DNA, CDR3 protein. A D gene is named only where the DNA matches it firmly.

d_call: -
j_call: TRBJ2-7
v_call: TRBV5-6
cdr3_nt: TGTGCCAGCAAGGGGTGGAACGCCGCCGAGCAGTACTTC
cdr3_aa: CASKGWNAAEQYF

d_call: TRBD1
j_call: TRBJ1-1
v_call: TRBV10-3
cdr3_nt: TGTGCCACCCGACAGGGGGTTTGGACTGAAGCTTTCTTT
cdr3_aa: CATRQGVWTEAFF

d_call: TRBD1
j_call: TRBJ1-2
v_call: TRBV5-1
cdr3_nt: TGCGCCAGCAGCTTCGGACAGGGGGACTATGGCTACACCTTC
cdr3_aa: CASSFGQGDYGYTF

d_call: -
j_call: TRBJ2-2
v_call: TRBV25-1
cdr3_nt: TGTGCCAGCAGTGAAGCAGGCACCGGGGAGCTGTTTTTT
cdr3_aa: CASSEAGTGELFF

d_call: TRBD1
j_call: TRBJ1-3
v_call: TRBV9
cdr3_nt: TGTGCCAGCAGCGGGACAGGGACTGGAAACACCATATATTTT
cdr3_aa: CASSGTGTGNTIYF

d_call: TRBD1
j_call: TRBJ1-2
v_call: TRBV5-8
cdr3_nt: TGTGCCAGCAGCTTCGGACAGGGGGGTATCTATGGCTACACCTTC
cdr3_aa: CASSFGQGGIYGYTF

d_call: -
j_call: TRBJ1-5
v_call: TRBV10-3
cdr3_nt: TGTGCCATCAGTGAGTCGGGTGGGAGGCAGCCCCAGCATTTT
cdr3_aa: CAISESGGRQPQHF

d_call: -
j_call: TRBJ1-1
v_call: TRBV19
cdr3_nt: TGTGCCAGTATTAGAGGGCAGGCGAACACTGAAGCTTTCTTT
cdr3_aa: CASIRGQANTEAFF

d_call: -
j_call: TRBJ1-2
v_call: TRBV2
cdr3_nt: TGTGCCAGCTTGGGGCCCTATGGCTACACCTTC
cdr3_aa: CASLGPYGYTF

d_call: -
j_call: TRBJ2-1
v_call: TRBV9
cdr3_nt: TGTGCCAGCAGCATCGAGGCGGCCAACAATGAGCAGTTCTTC
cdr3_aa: CASSIEAANNEQFF

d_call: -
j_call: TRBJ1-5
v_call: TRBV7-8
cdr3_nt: TGTGCCAGCAGCCCCGGGACACCCAATCAGCCCCAGCATTTT
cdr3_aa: CASSPGTPNQPQHF